The 9 T cell receptor beta chains presented below share a single source sample, sequenced in a study of long-term antiretroviral therapy in people with HIV. The assay used was immunoSEQ (version v3.0), run at survey level. Assay: immunoSEQ multiplex PCR; the TCRdb copy retains only in-frame clones and omits some. The table lists about 6,700 clones, approximately 74% of them singletons. Source: unsorted PBMCs, taken 0.1 years before starting antiretroviral therapy. The receptors derive from a man between 18 and 29 years old with HIV.

The chain joins TRBV7-3 to TRBJ2-3; 8 positions match TRBD2. The germline gives CDR1 SGHTA, CDR2 FQGTGA. V was clipped by 1 base and J by 2 bases; unmatched bases: 8. The CDR3 contains 17 residues. DNA of the CDR3: TGTGCCAGCAGCTTAAAGGCGGGGGGCAAACCCACAGATACGCAGTATTTT. This sequence encodes CASSLKAGGKPTDTQYF.

The chain links TRBV6-5 to TRBJ1-2, with 7 nucleotides matching TRBD1. The CDR3 extends over 14 amino acids. CDR1 and CDR2 from the germline V gene are MNHEY and SVGAGI. V shed 2 bases, J shed 8 bases, and the junction held 8 bases outside the gene matches. The CDR3 sequence is CASSYGERGQGYTF. The CDR3, as DNA: TGTGCCAGCAGTTACGGGGAAAGGGGGCAGGGCTACACCTTC.

The chain is built from TRBV18 and TRBJ2-7; 10 positions agree with TRBD1. CDR1 and CDR2 from the germline V gene are KGHSH and LQKENI. The CDR3 runs 15 residues. The junction had 5 bases not matched to a gene; V was cut back by 3 bases and J by 3 bases. The CDR3 region is CASSPGQGGGYEQYF. CDR3 sequence (DNA): TGTGCCAGCTCACCCGGACAGGGGGGAGGCTACGAGCAGTACTTC.

The CDR3 DNA follows: TGTGCCAGCAGCGGACAGGTTGGGAACTATGGCTACACCTTC. Translating it yields CASSGQVGNYGYTF. This chain connects TRBV2 to TRBJ1-2; the match to TRBD1 covers 7 bases. The CDR3 spans 14 residues. The ends lost 6 bases at V and 2 bases at J; junction bases unmatched: 6. The germline gives CDR1 SNHLY, CDR2 FYNNEI.

V and J are TRBV10-3 and TRBJ2-7; TRBD1 matches at 9 bases. The CDR3 has 13 residues. V gave up 8 bases and J gave up 1 base; unmatched junction bases: 3. Germline values: CDR1 ENHRY, CDR2 SYGVKD. The CDR3 reads CAIGTGPSYEQYV. Written as DNA, the CDR3 is TGTGCCATCGGGACAGGGCCTTCCTACGAGCAGTACGTC.

This clone has just a few counts. J is TRBJ2-2 and V is TRBV19; 7 bases line up with TRBD2. V lost 1 base, J lost 7 bases, and 3 bases stayed unmatched. CDR1 and CDR2 (germline): LNHDA, SQIVND (reference sequence). There are 14 residues in the CDR3. Written as DNA, the CDR3 is TGTGCCAGTAGTATAGCTGGGGGGGACGGGGAGCTGTTTTTT. This codes for CASSIAGGDGELFF. The full variable domain, its missing parts supplied by reference TRBV19 and TRBJ2-2, is DGGITQSPKYLFRKEGQNVTLSCEQNLNHDAMYWYRQDPGQGLRLIYYSQIVNDFQKGDIAEGYSVSREKKESFPLTVTSAQKNPTAFYLCASSIAGGDGELFFGEGSRLTVL.

J is TRBJ2-5 and V is TRBV5-1; D gene unclear. This CDR3 contains 11 residues. Germline CDR1 SGHRS, CDR2 YFSETQ. Trimming took off 3 bases at V and 5 bases at J, with 5 bases between the two ends. The CDR3 region is CASSYGETQYF. CDR3 bases: TGCGCCAGCAGCTACGGGGAGACCCAGTACTTC.

The chain carries TRBV27 and TRBJ2-6; D is possibly TRBD1 (6 bases). The germline V gene has CDR1 MNHEY and CDR2 SMNVEV (reference sequence). The CDR3 spans 16 residues. Trimming shortened V by 5 bases and J by 3 bases, and 14 bases separated the two germline ends. The CDR3 DNA is TGTGCCAGCAGTATAAACCAGGGGTATGGGGCCAACGTCCTGACTTTC. This gives the protein CASSINQGYGANVLTF. Full variable domain (rest looked up from reference TRBV27 and TRBJ2-6): EAQVTQNPRYLITVTGKKLTVTCSQNMNHEYMSWYRQDPGLGLRQIYYSMNVEVTDKGDVPEGYKVSRKEKRNFPLILESPSPNQTSLYFCASSINQGYGANVLTFGAGSRLTVL.

The chain joins TRBV29-1 to TRBJ2-5, with TRBD2 as a possible D gene (5 bases). Germline V gives CDR1 SQVTM, CDR2 ANQGSEA. V was cut by 4 bases and J by 2 bases, with 8 bases left in between. The CDR3 is 12 residues long. The DNA of the CDR3 is TGCAGCGTTGCGCCGGGACAAGAGACCCAGTACTTC. It specifies CSVAPGQETQYF.